This TCR beta chain was identified during a study of identical twins. Study results and limitations: Twin pairs had excess sharing that was weaker in beta out-of-frame sequences. Invariant MAIT and iNKT cells are populations that could partly confound zero-insertion analyses.

Template switching added a universal primer site, and cDNA bore unique molecular identifiers. TCRdb reprocessed the 5' RACE reads with MiXCR, giving one entry per CDR3 protein. The sample includes around 220,000 distinct CDR3 sequences, roughly a tenth of them seen just once. The germline V gene has CDR1 KGHSH and CDR2 LQKENI. This CDR3 contains 12 residues. Trimming removed 2 bases from V and 8 bases from J, with 9 bases in between. This clonotype was picked up a small number of times. Its antigen remains unknown. What was sequenced was memory T cells sorted from blood. The TCR comes from a man in his fifties or sixties in good health. The chain combines TRBV18 with TRBJ1-2, with D perhaps TRBD1 (5 bases). CDR3 coding DNA: TGTGCCAGCTCACCATCAGGGTGGGGCTACACCTTC. Protein sequence: CASSPSGWGYTF.